This T cell receptor (beta chain) was sequenced in a study of neurological immune-mediated disorders. Study findings and constraints: For the multiple sclerosis repertoire cluster, no association with any clinical or MRI feature was found. Patients with HTLV-1-associated myelopathy showed the most TCR clonal expansion. Those with multiple sclerosis showed the least, falling below healthy controls. Across subjects, no CDR3 amino acid sequence appeared in expanded clones of more than one subject, a finding that suggested private repertoires in all groups.

V gave up 1 base and J gave up 5 bases, with 6 bases separating them. Germline V gives CDR1 SGHTA, CDR2 FQGNSA. The CDR3 totals 14 residues. TCRdb ran MiXCR on the 5' RACE reads and lists one entry per CDR3 protein. The sample yields about 46,000 distinct CDR3 sequences, around 4.5% seen once. This clonotype showed up many times. The antigen is unknown. This chain connects TRBV7-2 to TRBJ1-6; D is uncertain. Material for sequencing was PBMCs. The sequence was collected from a woman in her sixties with multiple sclerosis. CDR3 region: CASSLGLNNSPLHF. Here the CDR3 DNA reads TGTGCCAGCAGCTTAGGCCTGAATAATTCACCCCTCCACTTT. Full variable domain (remainder filled in from reference TRBV7-2 and TRBJ1-6): GAGVSQSPSNKVTEKGKDVELRCDPISGHTALYWYRQSLGQGLEFLIYFQGNSAPDKSGLPSDRFSAERTGGSVSTLTIQRTQQEDSAVYLCASSLGLNNSPLHFGNGTRLTVT.